The T cell receptor beta chain under discussion was sequenced for a study of prognosis after radiotherapy for stage I lung cancer. Study at large: Patients received stereotactic body radiotherapy alone, with no concurrent therapy.

This clonotype showed up many times. Genomic DNA yielded TCR beta CDR3, amplified by two-round multiplex PCR. Specific primers for each TRBV and TRBJ gene were what first-round PCR used. For its second round, the PCR relied on universal primers. Using its own MiXCR run on the multiplex PCR reads, TCRdb lists one record per CDR3 protein. The sample lists 20,000 or so distinct CDR3 sequences; roughly 44% were seen once. This TCR derives from a donor older than 45 with non-small cell lung cancer. The material sequenced was PBMCs, taken before or after stereotactic body radiation therapy (not recorded which).

The CDR3 is CASSVEDRRQETQYF. The CDR3 bases are TGTGCCAGCAGCGTAGAGGACAGACGCCAAGAGACCCAGTACTTC. The chain carries TRBV9 and TRBJ2-5; D possibly corresponds to TRBD1 (6 bases). In germline, CDR1 is SGDLS, CDR2 YYNGEE. The length of the CDR3 is 15 residues. Trimming stripped 0 bases from V and 1 base from J, with 10 bases between.